Below, one TCR beta chain is given with its context. Its cognate antigen is unknown. The CDR3 consists of 19 residues. Germline V CDR1 and CDR2: SGHRS, YFSETQ. With V trimmed by 0 bases and J by 1 base, 11 bases remained unmatched. PCR involved 60 Vbeta and 13 Jbeta primers. As originally analysed: The authors later counted some 76 million unique TCR beta chains, 8.5 million to 13 million of them shared. The data were produced by immunoSEQ multiplex PCR, yet TCRdb's version contains in-frame clones alone and is incomplete. That table supplies the V and J calls and clone size; D and trimming were determined from the DNA. The sample carries 150,000 to 200,000 clones, around 77% recorded once. These data are taken from a study of cytomegalovirus exposure and HLA in healthy donors. Study-wide findings and caveats: Some V segments, including TRBV6-2 and TRBV6-3, were excluded as indistinguishable. Solely CMV serostatus was available to characterize immune exposure.

The chain uses TRBV5-1 and TRBJ2-3; TRBD2 matches at 10 bases. The sequencing input was PBMCs. The TCR sequence derives from a man in his forties or fifties in good health and CMV-seropositive. CDR3 in DNA: TGCGCCAGCAGCTTGGCCCTGGTAGCGGGGGGCCGGGGCACAGATACGCAGTATTTT. Translating gives CASSLALVAGGRGTDTQYF. Using reference TRBV5-1 and TRBJ2-3 for the parts outside the CDR3, the full variable domain is KAGVTQTPRYLIKTRGQQVTLSCSPISGHRSVSWYQQTPGQGLQFLFEYFSETQRNKGNFPGRFSGRQFSNSRSEMNVSTLELGDSALYLCASSLALVAGGRGTDTQYFGPGTRLTVL.